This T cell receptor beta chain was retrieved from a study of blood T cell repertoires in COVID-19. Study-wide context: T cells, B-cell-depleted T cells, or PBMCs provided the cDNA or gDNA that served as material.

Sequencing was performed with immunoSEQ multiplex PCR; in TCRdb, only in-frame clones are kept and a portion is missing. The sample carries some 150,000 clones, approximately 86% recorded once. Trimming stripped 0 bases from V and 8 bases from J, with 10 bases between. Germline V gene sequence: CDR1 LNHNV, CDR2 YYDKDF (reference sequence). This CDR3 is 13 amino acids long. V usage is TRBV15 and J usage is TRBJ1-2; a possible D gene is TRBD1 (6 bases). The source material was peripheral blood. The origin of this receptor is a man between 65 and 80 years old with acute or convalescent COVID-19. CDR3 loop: CATSRDRDNGYTF. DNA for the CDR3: TGTGCCACCAGCAGAGACCGGGACAACGGCTACACCTTC.